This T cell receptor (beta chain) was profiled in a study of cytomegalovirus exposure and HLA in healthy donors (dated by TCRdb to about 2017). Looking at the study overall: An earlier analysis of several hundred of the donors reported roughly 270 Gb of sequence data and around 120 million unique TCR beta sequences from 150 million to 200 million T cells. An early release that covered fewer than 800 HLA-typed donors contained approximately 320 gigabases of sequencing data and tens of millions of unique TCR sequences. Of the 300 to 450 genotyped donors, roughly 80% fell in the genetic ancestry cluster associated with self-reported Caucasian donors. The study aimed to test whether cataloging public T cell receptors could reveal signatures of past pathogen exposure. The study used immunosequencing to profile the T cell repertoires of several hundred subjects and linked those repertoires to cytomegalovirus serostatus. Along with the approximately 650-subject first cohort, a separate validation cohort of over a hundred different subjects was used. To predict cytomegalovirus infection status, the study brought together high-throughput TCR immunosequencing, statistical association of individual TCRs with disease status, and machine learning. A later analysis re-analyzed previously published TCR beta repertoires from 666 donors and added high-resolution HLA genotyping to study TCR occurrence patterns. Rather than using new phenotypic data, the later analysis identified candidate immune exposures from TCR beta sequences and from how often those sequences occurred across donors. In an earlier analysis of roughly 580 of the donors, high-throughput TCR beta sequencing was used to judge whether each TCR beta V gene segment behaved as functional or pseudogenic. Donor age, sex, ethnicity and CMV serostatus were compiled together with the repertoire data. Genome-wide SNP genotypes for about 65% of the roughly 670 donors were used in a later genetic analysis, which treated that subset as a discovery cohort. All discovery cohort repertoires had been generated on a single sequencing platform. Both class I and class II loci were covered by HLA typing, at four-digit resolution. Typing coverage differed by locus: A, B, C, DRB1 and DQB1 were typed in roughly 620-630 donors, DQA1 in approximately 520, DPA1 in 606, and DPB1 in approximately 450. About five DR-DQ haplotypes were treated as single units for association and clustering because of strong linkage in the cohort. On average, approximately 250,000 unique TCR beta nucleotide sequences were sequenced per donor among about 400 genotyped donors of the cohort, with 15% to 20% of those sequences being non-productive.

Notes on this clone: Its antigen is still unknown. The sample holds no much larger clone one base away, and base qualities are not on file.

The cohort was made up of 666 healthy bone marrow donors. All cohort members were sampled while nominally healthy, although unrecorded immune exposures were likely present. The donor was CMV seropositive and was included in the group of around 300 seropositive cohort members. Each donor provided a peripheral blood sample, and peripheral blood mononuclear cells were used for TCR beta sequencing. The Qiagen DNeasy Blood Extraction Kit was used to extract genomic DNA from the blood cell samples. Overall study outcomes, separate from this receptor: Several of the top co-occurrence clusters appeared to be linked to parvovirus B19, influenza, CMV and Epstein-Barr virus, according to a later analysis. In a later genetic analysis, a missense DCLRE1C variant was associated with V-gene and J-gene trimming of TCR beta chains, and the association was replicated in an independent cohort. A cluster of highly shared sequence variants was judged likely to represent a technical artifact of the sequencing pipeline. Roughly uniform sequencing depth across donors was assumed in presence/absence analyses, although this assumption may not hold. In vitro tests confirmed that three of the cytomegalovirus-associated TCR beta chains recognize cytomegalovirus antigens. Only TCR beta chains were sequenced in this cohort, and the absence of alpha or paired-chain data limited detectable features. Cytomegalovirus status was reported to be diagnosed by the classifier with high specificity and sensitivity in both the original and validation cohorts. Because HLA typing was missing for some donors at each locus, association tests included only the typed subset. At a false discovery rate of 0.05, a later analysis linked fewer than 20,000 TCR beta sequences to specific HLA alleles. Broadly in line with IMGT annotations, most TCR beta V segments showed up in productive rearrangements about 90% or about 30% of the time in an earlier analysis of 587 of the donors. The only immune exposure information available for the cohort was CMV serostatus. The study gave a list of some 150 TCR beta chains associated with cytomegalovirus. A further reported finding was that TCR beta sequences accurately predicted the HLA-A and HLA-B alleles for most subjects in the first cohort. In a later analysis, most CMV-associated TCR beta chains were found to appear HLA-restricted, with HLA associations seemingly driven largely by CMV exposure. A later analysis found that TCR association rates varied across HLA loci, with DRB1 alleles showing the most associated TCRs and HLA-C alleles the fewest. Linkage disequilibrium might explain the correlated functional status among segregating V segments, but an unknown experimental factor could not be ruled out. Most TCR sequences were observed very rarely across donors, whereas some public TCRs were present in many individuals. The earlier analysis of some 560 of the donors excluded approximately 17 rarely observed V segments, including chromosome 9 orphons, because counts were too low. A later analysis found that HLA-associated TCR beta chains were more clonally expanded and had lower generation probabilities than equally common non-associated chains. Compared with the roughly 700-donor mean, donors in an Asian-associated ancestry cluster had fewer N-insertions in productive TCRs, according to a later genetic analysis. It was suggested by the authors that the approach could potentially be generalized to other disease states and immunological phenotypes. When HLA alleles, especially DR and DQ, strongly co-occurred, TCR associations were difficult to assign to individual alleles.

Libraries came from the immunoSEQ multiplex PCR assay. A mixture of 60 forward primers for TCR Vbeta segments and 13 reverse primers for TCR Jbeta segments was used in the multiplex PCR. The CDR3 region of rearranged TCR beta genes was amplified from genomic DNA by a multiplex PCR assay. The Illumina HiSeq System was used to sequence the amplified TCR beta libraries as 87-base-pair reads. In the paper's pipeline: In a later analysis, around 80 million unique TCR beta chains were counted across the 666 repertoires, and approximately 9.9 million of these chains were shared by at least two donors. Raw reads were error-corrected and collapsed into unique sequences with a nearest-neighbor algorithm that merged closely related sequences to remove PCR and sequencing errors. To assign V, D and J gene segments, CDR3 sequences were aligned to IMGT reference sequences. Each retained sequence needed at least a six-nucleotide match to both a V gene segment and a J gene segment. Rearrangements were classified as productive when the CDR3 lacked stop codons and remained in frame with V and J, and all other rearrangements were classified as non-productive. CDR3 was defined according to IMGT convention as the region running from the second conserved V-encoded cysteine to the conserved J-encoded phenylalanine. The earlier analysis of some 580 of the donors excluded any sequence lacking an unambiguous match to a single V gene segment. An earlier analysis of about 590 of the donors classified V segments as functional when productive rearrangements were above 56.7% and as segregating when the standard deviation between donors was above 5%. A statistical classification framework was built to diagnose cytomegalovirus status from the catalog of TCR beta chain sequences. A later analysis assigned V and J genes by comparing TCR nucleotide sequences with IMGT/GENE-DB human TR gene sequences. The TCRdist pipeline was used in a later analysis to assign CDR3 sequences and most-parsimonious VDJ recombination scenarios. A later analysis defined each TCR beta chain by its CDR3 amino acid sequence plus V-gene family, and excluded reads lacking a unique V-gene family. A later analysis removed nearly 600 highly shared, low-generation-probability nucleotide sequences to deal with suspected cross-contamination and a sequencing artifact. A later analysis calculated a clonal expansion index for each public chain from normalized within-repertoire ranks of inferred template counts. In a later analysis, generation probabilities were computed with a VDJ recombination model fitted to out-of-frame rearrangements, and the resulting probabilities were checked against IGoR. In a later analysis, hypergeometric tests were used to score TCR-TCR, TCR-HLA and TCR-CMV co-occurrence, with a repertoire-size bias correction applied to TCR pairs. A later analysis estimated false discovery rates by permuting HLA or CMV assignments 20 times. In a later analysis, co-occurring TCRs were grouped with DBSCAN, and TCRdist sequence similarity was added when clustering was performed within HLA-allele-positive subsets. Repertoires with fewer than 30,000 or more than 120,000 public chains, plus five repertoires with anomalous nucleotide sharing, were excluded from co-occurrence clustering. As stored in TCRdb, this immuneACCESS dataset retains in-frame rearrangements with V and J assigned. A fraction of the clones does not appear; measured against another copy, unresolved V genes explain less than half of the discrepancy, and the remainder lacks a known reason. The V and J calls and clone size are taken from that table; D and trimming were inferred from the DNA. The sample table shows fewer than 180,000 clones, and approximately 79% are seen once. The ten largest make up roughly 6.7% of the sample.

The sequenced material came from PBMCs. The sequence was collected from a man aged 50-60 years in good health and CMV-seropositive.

The CDR3 region reads CASSSRDRAAGELFF. In nucleotides, the sequence is TGTGCCAGCAGCTCACGGGACAGGGCCGCCGGGGAGCTGTTTTTT. The rearrangement combines TRBV5-4 with TRBJ2-2, with 9 middle bases fitting TRBD1. Germline trimming: 3 bases from V, 6 bases from J; junction bases outside gene matches: 6. The germline V gene (reference sequence) gives CDR1 as SGHNT and CDR2 as YYREEE. The CDR3 has 15 amino acids, counting the end cysteine and phenylalanine. Solely the CDR3 DNA is kept, with 45 bases framed from the first base. The CDR3, completed at both ends by the reference TRBV5-4 and TRBJ2-2 genes, gives the full variable domain ETGVTQSPTHLIKTRGQQVTLRCSSQSGHNTVSWYQQALGQGPQFIFQYYREEENGRGNFPPRFSGLQFPNYSSELNVNALELDDSALYLCASSSRDRAAGELFFGEGSRLTVL.